These 15 T cell receptor beta chains share one sample of origin, sequenced in a study of T cells in localized non-small cell lung cancer. Generated by immunoSEQ multiplex PCR, the TCRdb table keeps only in-frame clones and is missing some. The sample lists 23,000 or so clones, approximately 86% seen once, with 25% to 30% in the top ten. This specimen was peripheral blood mononuclear cells, taken before any cancer treatment. Source of these receptors: a male donor older than 55 with stage II lung adenocarcinoma.

The gene calls are TRBV18 and TRBJ2-1, with 7 bases fitting TRBD2. Germline trimming cut 2 bases from V and 5 bases from J; bases unmatched to any gene: 6. The length of the CDR3 is 15 residues. Germline loops: CDR1 KGHSH, CDR2 LQKENI. CDR3 sequence reads: CASSPGGEGDNEQFF. CDR3 DNA sequence: TGTGCCAGCTCACCAGGCGGGGAGGGCGACAATGAGCAGTTCTTC.

V gene TRBV6-6 combines with J gene TRBJ2-3; no reliable D call. The CDR3 contains 14 residues. The germline V and J ends were trimmed by 5 bases and 2 bases, with 11 bases remaining between them. Germline V gene lookup returns CDR1 MNHNY and CDR2 SVGAGI (reference sequence). DNA for the CDR3: TGTGCCAGCAGTAGCCTCGTCTACACAGATACGCAGTATTTT. Amino acids: CASSSLVYTDTQYF.

The DNA of the CDR3 is TGCAGTGCTGCAGGGCAAGAAAAACTGTTTTTT. Its translation: CSAAGQEKLFF. This chain links TRBV20-1 with TRBJ1-4, with a possible D match to TRBD1 (5 bases). Trimming removed 5 bases from V and 8 bases from J, with 9 bases in between. This CDR3 region has 11 residues. CDR1 DFQATT and CDR2 SNEGSKA come from the germline V gene (reference sequence).

The J gene is TRBJ2-7, the V gene TRBV7-9; 14 bases align to TRBD2. The V segment lost 5 bases and the J segment 5 bases; nucleotides outside the gene matches: 11. The CDR3 has 17 amino acids. The germline gives CDR1 SEHNR, CDR2 FQNEAQ (reference sequence). For the CDR3, the DNA is TGTGCCAGCAGCCCCGGGACTAGCGGGAGAAGGGGCGACGAGCAGTACTTC. This translates into CASSPGTSGRRGDEQYF.

This sequence joins TRBV7-9 and TRBJ1-2, with 7 nucleotides matching TRBD1. Looked up from germline, CDR1 is SEHNR and CDR2 is FQNEAQ (reference sequence). The junction had 1 base not matched to a gene; V was cut back by 5 bases and J by 4 bases. CDR3 length: 12 amino acids. The CDR3, as DNA: TGTGCCAGCAGCCGGGACAGCTATGGCTACACCTTC. Translated: CASSRDSYGYTF.

The chain recombines TRBV29-1 with TRBJ2-1; 9 bases line up with TRBD2. This CDR3 is built from 16 residues. The germline V gene has CDR1 SQVTM and CDR2 ANQGSEA. Trimming took 4 bases from V and 8 from J; bases not matched to a gene: 15. CDR3 nucleotide sequence: TGCAGCGTTGTTGGGCCTAGCGGGACCTTATCATATGAGCAGTTCTTC. This gives the protein CSVVGPSGTLSYEQFF.

The chain recombines TRBV6-5 with TRBJ1-3; unclear D gene. V dropped 7 bases and J dropped 0 bases, with 13 bases sitting between them. The CDR3 length is 15 residues. From germline, CDR1 is MNHEY and CDR2 SVGAGI. The CDR3 DNA follows: TGTGCCAGCAATAGACTGGGATCCTCTGGAAACACCATATATTTT. Protein: CASNRLGSSGNTIYF.

The V call is TRBV7-6, the J call TRBJ2-7, with D possibly being TRBD2 (6 bases). The V and J ends lost 4 bases and 1 base respectively, with 11 bases between them. The germline V gene encodes CDR1 SGHVS and CDR2 FNYEAQ. The CDR3 runs to 14 residues. The CDR3 DNA is TGTGCCAGCAGCTCACTTAGCGGTTCCTACGAGCAGTACTTC. As protein: CASSSLSGSYEQYF. Looking up the rest from reference TRBV7-6 and TRBJ2-7 gives the full variable domain: GAGVSQSPRYKVTKRGQDVALRCDPISGHVSLYWYRQALGQGPEFLTYFNYEAQQDKSGLPNDRFSAERPEGSISTLTIQRTEQRDSAMYRCASSSLSGSYEQYFGPGTRLTVT.

The rearrangement joins TRBV27 to TRBJ1-4; D is unresolved. V was pared by 3 bases and J by 8 bases, with 10 bases between. The germline V gene has CDR1 MNHEY and CDR2 SMNVEV (reference sequence). This CDR3 is built from 13 residues. As DNA, the CDR3 is TGTGCCAGCAGTTTTTCGGGTTACGAAAAACTGTTTTTT. Translation: CASSFSGYEKLFF.

The CDR3 spells CASSVARGREQFF. CDR3 coding DNA: TGTGCCAGCAGCGTAGCAAGGGGAAGGGAGCAGTTCTTC. The J gene is TRBJ2-1, the V gene TRBV9, with D perhaps TRBD1 (5 bases). The CDR3 runs 13 residues. Germline loops: CDR1 SGDLS, CDR2 YYNGEE. V lost 0 bases, J lost 10 bases, and 11 bases lay in between.

The CDR3 bases are TGTGCCAGCAGCTTAGCCCTAGCGGGAGGCGTGCTTAGCACAGATACGCAGTATTTT. Protein sequence: CASSLALAGGVLSTDTQYF. This chain connects TRBV7-9 to TRBJ2-3; 11 positions match TRBD2. The trim removed 0 bases at V and 0 bases at J, leaving 8 bases unmatched. CDR3 length: 19 amino acids. Germline V gives CDR1 SEHNR, CDR2 FQNEAQ (reference sequence).

J is TRBJ2-3 and V is TRBV18; D might be TRBD1 or TRBD2, each matching 5 bases. The CDR3 has 14 residues. V was cut by 4 bases and J by 4 bases, with 12 bases left in between. Germline CDR1 KGHSH, CDR2 LQKENI. As DNA, the CDR3 is TGTGCCAGCTCACTTGGGACGACGGCAGATACGCAGTATTTT. Translated, it gives CASSLGTTADTQYF.

This chain uses TRBV28 with TRBJ1-2; TRBD1 matches at 7 bases. The length of the CDR3 is 15 residues. Germline loops: CDR1 MDHEN, CDR2 SYDVKM. Trimming cost V 10 bases and J 8 bases; bases outside gene matches: 19. The DNA for the CDR3 is TGTGCCACCAGCTCTCCTGAGAGACAGGGAAACGGCTACACCTTC. It specifies CATSSPERQGNGYTF.

On this clone itself: The junction departs from the called germline gene at one end, perhaps through a read error. The chain employs TRBV7-7 and TRBJ2-2, with a weak D call TRBD1 (5 bases). This CDR3 has 14 amino acids. CDR1 is SSHAT and CDR2 is FNYEAQ in the germline V gene (reference sequence). In DNA form, the CDR3 reads TGTGCTAGCAGGGAAGGGCTAAACACCGGGGAGCTGTTTTTT. Its protein is CASREGLNTGELFF.

CDR3 coding DNA: TGTGCCAGTTTAGGACCGGGACAGCAAGAGACCCAGTACTTC. Translation gives CASLGPGQQETQYF. The genes are TRBV28 and TRBJ2-5; TRBD1 agrees at 7 bases. The CDR3 spans 14 residues. Trimming removed 9 bases from V and 2 bases from J; junction bases left unmatched: 9. Germline V CDR1 and CDR2: MDHEN, SYDVKM.